A single T cell receptor beta chain is shown here with its context. From the 5' RACE reads, TCRdb called clonotypes with MiXCR, one entry per CDR3 protein. The sample lists approximately 480,000 distinct CDR3 sequences; around a sixth were seen once. V gave up 3 bases and J gave up 1 base, with 6 bases separating them. Germline assignment: CDR1 SGHRS and CDR2 YFSETQ. This CDR3 contains 13 residues. This sample was taken from a study of T-cell memory formation after mild COVID-19. Sequencing used PBMCs or a T cell subset sorted from them (not recorded which). This receptor was obtained from an adult woman who had mild COVID-19 (a few samples of this study predate the infection). Cell type and time point are not known. The chain couples TRBV5-1 to TRBJ2-3; D tentatively reads TRBD1 or TRBD2 (5 bases each). The CDR3 sequence is CASSWDGTDTQYF. The CDR3 coding sequence is TGCGCCAGCAGCTGGGACGGCACAGATACGCAGTATTTT.